The T cell receptor (beta chain) under discussion was sequenced for a study of cytomegalovirus exposure and HLA in healthy donors. The CDR3 has 13 residues. From germline, CDR1 is SQVTM and CDR2 ANQGSEA. Unmatched junction bases numbered 5, after V lost 6 bases and J lost 0 bases. Sequencing was performed with immunoSEQ multiplex PCR; in TCRdb, only in-frame clones are kept and a portion is missing. This repertoire shows a few hundred thousand clones, 86% found once; its top ten account for 0.75% to 0.85%. Material: PBMCs. The TCR sequence derives from a woman aged 18-29 years in good health and CMV-seronegative. The chain has TRBV29-1 and TRBJ2-7; 7 bases match TRBD2. The CDR3, as DNA: TGCAGCGTGGCAAGCGGGACCTCCTACGAGCAGTACTTC. It specifies CSVASGTSYEQYF.